This T cell receptor (beta chain) stems from a study of cytomegalovirus exposure and HLA in healthy donors. In the PCR, 60 Vbeta and 13 Jbeta primers were used. Profiled with immunoSEQ multiplex PCR; TCRdb holds only in-frame clones, not every one. This sample has 150,000 to 200,000 clones; approximately 80% occur once, and the top ten carry under 2%. Germline trimming cut 6 bases from V and 4 bases from J; bases unmatched to any gene: 4. Germline V gives CDR1 MNHEY, CDR2 SMNVEV (reference sequence). CDR3 length: 14 amino acids. Healthy people donating bone marrow made up the donors. The sequence was obtained from a woman aged 30 to 39 in good health and CMV-seronegative. J is TRBJ2-7 and V is TRBV27, with 12 bases aligning to TRBD2. Sequences were obtained from PBMCs. CDR3 sequence reads: CASRWTSGTYEQYF. The DNA for the CDR3 is TGTGCCAGCAGGTGGACTAGCGGGACGTACGAGCAGTACTTC.